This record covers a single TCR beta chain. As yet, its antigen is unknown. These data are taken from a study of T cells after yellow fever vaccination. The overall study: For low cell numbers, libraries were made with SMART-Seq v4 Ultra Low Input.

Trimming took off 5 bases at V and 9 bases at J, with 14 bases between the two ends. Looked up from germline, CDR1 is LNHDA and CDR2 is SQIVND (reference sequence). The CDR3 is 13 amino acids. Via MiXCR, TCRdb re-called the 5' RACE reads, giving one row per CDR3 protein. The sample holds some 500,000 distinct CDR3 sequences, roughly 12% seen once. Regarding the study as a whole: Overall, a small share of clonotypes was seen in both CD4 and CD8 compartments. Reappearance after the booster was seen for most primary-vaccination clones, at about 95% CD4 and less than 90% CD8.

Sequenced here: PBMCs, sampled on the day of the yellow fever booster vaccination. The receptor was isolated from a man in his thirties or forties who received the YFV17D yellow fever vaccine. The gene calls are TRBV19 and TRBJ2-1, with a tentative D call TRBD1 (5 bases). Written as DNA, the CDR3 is TGTGCCAGTAGTCCTGGAAGGGGCGGTGAGCAGTTCTTC. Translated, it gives CASSPGRGGEQFF.